Shown below are 27 T cell receptor beta chains from a single sample sequenced in a study of blood T cell dynamics during melanoma immunotherapy. Study observations and caveats: Cell-free DNA CDR3 sequences most resembled the immune-effector CD8+ subset, which was also most clonal.

No antigens are known for them. Only in-frame clones appear in the TCRdb table, and some are missing; sequencing was by immunoSEQ multiplex PCR. The data contain 850 to 950 clones, roughly 73% of them singletons. Time point noted: week 3, after first cycle of checkpoint inhibitor. Immune-effector memory T cells were defined as CD3+ CD4- CD8+ CD45RA- CD45RO-high CD27- CCR7-. Sequenced material: CD8+ T cells from blood, taken from a patient treated with checkpoint blockade. The receptors derive from a human donor with melanoma.

The genes are TRBV6-1 and TRBJ2-2; no firm D call. Germline CDR1 is MNHNS and CDR2 is SASEGT. The CDR3 sequence is 15 residues long. Trimming removed 5 bases at V and 6 bases at J, with 16 bases between. The chain's CDR3 is CASSSRATSPGELFF. The CDR3 DNA is TGTGCCAGCAGTTCCCGGGCTACCTCGCCCGGGGAGCTGTTTTTT.

The rearrangement links TRBV4-1 to TRBJ2-7; TRBD1 matches 10 bases. The CDR3 has 17 amino acids. The germline CDR1 and CDR2 sequences are MGHRA and YSYEKL. V lost 5 bases to trimming and J lost 3 bases; unmatched junction nucleotides: 13. The CDR3 loop reads CASSEAYLRDRGYEQYF. Here the CDR3 DNA reads TGCGCCAGCAGCGAAGCATACCTCCGGGACAGGGGCTACGAGCAGTACTTC.

The rearrangement uses TRBV19 and TRBJ1-1; D is unclear. From germline, CDR1 is LNHDA and CDR2 SQIVND (reference sequence). This CDR3 region has 14 residues. Between the trimmed V and J ends, which lost 2 bases and 0 bases, there was a span of 7 bases. Written as DNA, the CDR3 is TGTGCCAGTAGTATAACCAGCATGAACACTGAAGCTTTCTTT. Translating it yields CASSITSMNTEAFF.

The chain combines TRBV27 with TRBJ2-3, with D hard to call. The CDR3 spans 14 residues. The germline V gene has CDR1 MNHEY and CDR2 SMNVEV (reference sequence). Trimming stripped 5 bases from V and 4 bases from J, with 13 bases between. CDR3 amino acids: CASSPPPRPDTQYF. CDR3 bases: TGTGCCAGCAGTCCTCCGCCCCGCCCAGATACGCAGTATTTT.

The chain is built from TRBV5-1 and TRBJ2-3, with a weak D call TRBD2 (7 bases). V was pared by 4 bases and J by 2 bases, with 14 bases between. The CDR3 runs to 15 residues. The germline V gene has CDR1 SGHRS and CDR2 YFSETQ. The CDR3 DNA reads TGCGCCAGCAGCGCAAGGGGGGGGTACACAGATACGCAGTATTTT. Its translation: CASSARGGYTDTQYF.

The gene calls are TRBV14 and TRBJ2-1; D possibly corresponds to TRBD1 (6 bases). The CDR3 covers 13 residues. The germline CDR1 and CDR2 sequences are SGHDN and FVKESK. V was trimmed by 5 bases and J by 10 bases, leaving 15 bases between them. The CDR3 coding sequence is TGTGCCAGCAGCTATACCGGGACACAAGAGCAGTTCTTC. Encoded protein: CASSYTGTQEQFF.

This chain connects TRBV19 to TRBJ1-1, with 7 bases identical to TRBD1. This CDR3 contains 17 residues. Germline values: CDR1 LNHDA, CDR2 SQIVND (reference sequence). Trimming at V came to 6 bases and at J to 7 bases, leaving 20 bases not matched to a gene. CDR3 sequence reads: CASSLTGAMAPSSEAFF. The DNA of the CDR3 is TGTGCCAGTAGCCTTACAGGGGCAATGGCCCCGTCCAGTGAAGCTTTCTTT. Complete variable domain (other parts from reference TRBV19 and TRBJ1-1): DGGITQSPKYLFRKEGQNVTLSCEQNLNHDAMYWYRQDPGQGLRLIYYSQIVNDFQKGDIAEGYSVSREKKESFPLTVTSAQKNPTAFYLCASSLTGAMAPSSEAFFGQGTRLTVV.

CDR3: CASSYRTGTGYTF. CDR3 coding DNA: TGCGCCAGCAGCTATCGGACAGGGACCGGCTACACCTTC. The chain employs TRBV10-2 and TRBJ1-2; TRBD1 matches 8 bases. Looked up from germline, CDR1 is WSHSY and CDR2 is SAAADI. The V gene end was trimmed by 6 bases and the J gene end by 8 bases; junction bases not matched to a gene: 8. This CDR3 has 13 residues.

The chain couples TRBV18 to TRBJ2-5; D may be TRBD2 (6 bases). V was clipped by 3 bases and J by 3 bases, with 23 bases between them. Germline CDR1 KGHSH, CDR2 LQKENI. The length of the CDR3 is 18 residues. The CDR3: CASSPPLWRGREEETQYF. The CDR3 nucleotides read TGTGCCAGCTCACCCCCCCTGTGGCGGGGAAGGGAAGAAGAGACCCAGTACTTC.

J is TRBJ1-1 and V is TRBV6-4; no definite D call. This CDR3 has 12 residues. Per the germline V gene, CDR1 is MRHNA and CDR2 is SNTAGT. The V end was cut by 0 bases, the J end by 11 bases, with 10 bases between. The chain's CDR3 is CASSDSSAYAFF. The CDR3, as DNA: TGTGCCAGCAGTGACTCGTCAGCTTATGCTTTCTTT.

The chain employs TRBV5-6 and TRBJ1-5; the match to TRBD1 covers 8 bases. CDR1 and CDR2 from the germline V gene are SGHDT and YYEEEE. This CDR3 region has 16 residues. Losses at the gene ends were 2 bases for V and 6 bases for J; bases not matched to a gene: 10. DNA of the CDR3: TGTGCCAGCAGCTTAACCGGGACAGGACCGTCTCAGCCCCAGCATTTT. Amino acid sequence: CASSLTGTGPSQPQHF.

The chain joins TRBV7-9 to TRBJ2-1; tentatively, D is TRBD2 (5 bases). Germline V gene lookup returns CDR1 SEHNR and CDR2 FQNEAQ (reference sequence). V lost 6 bases, J lost 8 bases, and 11 bases lay in between. The CDR3 contains 12 residues. The CDR3 sequence: CASSSSSYEQFF. CDR3 nucleotide sequence: TGTGCCAGCAGTTCTAGCAGCTATGAGCAGTTCTTC.

The chain recombines TRBV27 with TRBJ2-1; 12 nucleotides agree with TRBD1. The CDR3 runs 15 residues. Germline loops: CDR1 MNHEY, CDR2 SMNVEV (reference sequence). The V and J ends lost 4 bases and 7 bases, in that order; junction bases with no gene match: 5. CDR3 nucleotides: TGTGCCAGCAGTTCCCCGGGACAGGGGGCAAATGAGCAGTTCTTC. Its translation: CASSSPGQGANEQFF.

This clone was seen a few times. The rearrangement uses TRBV4-3 and TRBJ2-7, with 7 bases fitting TRBD1. The CDR3 totals 14 residues. The V and J ends lost 4 bases and 6 bases, in that order; junction bases with no gene match: 9. Germline CDR1 and CDR2: LGHNA and YSLEER. CDR3 protein: CASSRIGTEAEQYF. The CDR3 nucleotides read TGCGCCAGCAGCCGGATAGGGACAGAGGCCGAGCAGTACTTC.

This clone has just one count. The chain has TRBV5-1 and TRBJ2-2, with TRBD1 matching 7 bases. This CDR3 is built from 15 residues. V shed 4 bases and J 3 bases; nucleotides not matched to a gene: 6. Germline V gene sequence: CDR1 SGHRS, CDR2 YFSETQ. This CDR3 reads CASSGQDPYTGELFF. CDR3 nucleotide sequence: TGCGCCAGCAGCGGACAGGATCCTTACACCGGGGAGCTGTTTTTT.

The chain couples TRBV21-1 to TRBJ2-1. TRBV21-1 is classified as a pseudogene. This CDR3 has 14 residues. The CDR3 protein is CASSKRQGGDEQFF. CDR3 sequence (DNA): TGTGCCAGCAGCAAGAGACAGGGAGGGGATGAGCAGTTCTTC.

The chain recombines TRBV5-6 with TRBJ2-5; 9 bases are a match to TRBD2. The germline V gene encodes CDR1 SGHDT and CDR2 YYEEEE. The CDR3 totals 16 residues. The V segment lost 4 bases and the J segment 9 bases; nucleotides outside the gene matches: 16. CDR3: CASSVDSGSGVGAQYF. The CDR3 region has the DNA TGTGCCAGCAGCGTGGATAGCGGGAGCGGGGTCGGGGCCCAGTACTTC.

The table lists this clone with a few counts. V usage is TRBV15 and J usage is TRBJ2-3; 8 bases fit TRBD2. Germline-derived CDR1 and CDR2 are LNHNV and YYDKDF (reference sequence). Losses at the gene ends were 7 bases for V and 5 bases for J; bases not matched to a gene: 20. This CDR3 spans 18 amino acids. The DNA for the CDR3 is TGTGCCACCAACGACCCCGGGGGGGCGGGAGATCCAGGAGATACGCAGTATTTT. Translation gives CATNDPGGAGDPGDTQYF.

The V and J genes are TRBV9 and TRBJ1-5; D perhaps matches TRBD1 (5 bases). CDR1 and CDR2 from the germline V gene are SGDLS and YYNGEE. V was shortened by 0 bases and J by 6 bases, with 13 bases between the two germline ends. The CDR3 runs 15 residues. The CDR3 protein is CASSVGAGSSQPQHF. The CDR3 DNA follows: TGTGCCAGCAGCGTAGGGGCAGGGTCAAGTCAGCCCCAGCATTTT.

This clone appeared a few times. This rearrangement joins TRBV30 to TRBJ1-1, with D uncertain. Germline lookup yields CDR1 GTSNPN and CDR2 SVGIG (reference sequence). The CDR3 sequence is 15 residues long. The germline V and J ends were trimmed by 3 bases and 3 bases, with 17 bases remaining between them. Here the CDR3 DNA reads TGTGCCTGGAGGGATGAGGACGTGTTGGACACTGAAGCTTTCTTT. It yields the protein CAWRDEDVLDTEAFF. Full variable domain (outside the CDR3, taken from reference TRBV30 and TRBJ1-1): SQTIHQWPATLVQPVGSPLSLECTVEGTSNPNLYWYRQAAGRGLQLLFYSVGIGQISSEVPQNLSASRPQDRQFILSSKKLLLSDSGFYLCAWRDEDVLDTEAFFGQGTRLTVV.

A few counts support this clone. The V and J genes are TRBV27 and TRBJ1-6, with 10 bases that match TRBD1. This CDR3 has 14 residues. The V and J ends lost 6 bases and 15 bases, in that order; junction bases with no gene match: 11. The germline gives CDR1 MNHEY, CDR2 SMNVEV (reference sequence). CDR3 amino acids: CASRLGTGVKLLHF. The CDR3 coding sequence is TGTGCCAGCAGACTCGGGACAGGGGTAAAACTCCTCCACTTT.

The table lists this clone with a few counts. The V gene is TRBV19, the J gene TRBJ1-1; D is unresolved. Germline loops: CDR1 LNHDA, CDR2 SQIVND (reference sequence). V lost 1 base and J 4 bases, leaving 4 bases between the germline ends. The CDR3 is 12 residues long. As DNA, the CDR3 is TGTGCCAGTAGTATAGGACTCACTGAAGCTTTCTTT. This translates into CASSIGLTEAFF.

CDR3 sequence reads: CASSIGWGARADEAFF. As DNA, the CDR3 is TGTGCCAGTAGTATAGGGTGGGGGGCACGGGCCGATGAAGCTTTCTTT. The J gene is TRBJ1-1, the V gene TRBV19; D may be TRBD1 (6 bases). The CDR3 is 16 residues long. Deletions cut 1 base from V and 7 bases from J, with 19 bases between. In germline, CDR1 is LNHDA, CDR2 SQIVND (reference sequence).

This clone was seen more than once but under ten times. This chain uses TRBV9 with TRBJ2-7; D perhaps matches TRBD2 (6 bases). V was pared by 0 bases and J by 1 base, with 11 bases between. The CDR3 length is 15 residues. Germline V CDR1 and CDR2: SGDLS, YYNGEE. CDR3 region: CASSVDGRTSYEQYF. CDR3 DNA: TGTGCCAGCAGCGTAGACGGGAGAACTTCCTACGAGCAGTACTTC.

V and J are TRBV4-1 and TRBJ2-1, with TRBD2 identical over 9 bases. The germline gives CDR1 MGHRA, CDR2 YSYEKL. The CDR3 covers 13 residues. V lost 5 bases and J lost 9; bases outside the gene matches: 5. CDR3 DNA: TGCGCCAGCAGCGCCCGTAGCGGGGGTGAGCAGTTCTTC. Residues: CASSARSGGEQFF.

The J gene is TRBJ1-4, the V gene TRBV11-1; D gene uncertain. The V and J ends lost 5 bases and 3 bases respectively, with 7 bases between them. This CDR3 has 13 amino acids. Germline values: CDR1 SGHAT, CDR2 FQDESV (reference sequence). The CDR3 coding sequence is TGTGCCAGCAGCCCGGGATCTAATGAAAAACTGTTTTTT. This sequence encodes CASSPGSNEKLFF.

The rearrangement links TRBV11-2 to TRBJ2-7, with no clear D. Deletions cut 0 bases from V and 6 bases from J, with 9 bases between. Germline V gives CDR1 SGHAT, CDR2 FQNNGV. The CDR3 runs to 13 residues. The CDR3: CASSLDAKGEQYF. The CDR3 DNA reads as TGTGCCAGCAGCTTAGATGCGAAAGGCGAGCAGTACTTC. Together with reference TRBV11-2 and TRBJ2-7, the CDR3 gives the full variable domain: EAGVAQSPRYKIIEKRQSVAFWCNPISGHATLYWYQQILGQGPKLLIQFQNNGVVDDSQLPKDRFSAERLKGVDSTLKIQPAKLEDSAVYLCASSLDAKGEQYFGPGTRLTVT.